The 23 T cell receptor beta chains in this list originate from one sample, sequenced in a study of blood T cells in healthy people across ages. With a J-beta primer mix and a sample-barcoded 5' primer, a second PCR ran roughly 6 to 12 cycles. TCRdb re-derived calls from the 5' RACE reads in MiXCR, one entry per CDR3 protein. The sample consists of approximately 830,000 distinct CDR3 sequences, under 80% of them appearing once. The material sequenced was blood. The receptors stem from a man younger than 40 in good health.

J is TRBJ2-3 and V is TRBV20-1; 9 bases fit TRBD2. In germline, CDR1 is DFQATT, CDR2 SNEGSKA (reference sequence). V shed 6 bases and J 0 bases; nucleotides not matched to a gene: 10. There are 16 residues in the CDR3. The CDR3 is CSAHDSGGFSTDTQYF. CDR3 sequence (DNA): TGCAGTGCCCATGATAGCGGGGGATTTAGCACAGATACGCAGTATTTT.

CDR3: CSARSILGSYEQYF. The CDR3 DNA is TGCAGTGCTAGGTCTATCTTGGGGTCCTACGAGCAGTACTTC. The rearrangement links TRBV20-1 to TRBJ2-7; D is uncertain. CDR1 is DFQATT, CDR2 SNEGSKA, per germline (reference sequence). V lost 3 bases and J 1 base, leaving 13 bases between the germline ends. The CDR3 runs 14 residues.

About this clonotype: One end of the junction does not line up with germline, which may come from a read error. This chain connects TRBV6-5 to TRBJ2-2; unclear D gene. The germline CDR1 and CDR2 sequences are MNHEY and SVGAGI. This CDR3 has 14 residues. The CDR3 reads CASSIISWTGELFF. CDR3 DNA: TGCGCCAGCAGCATTATATCGTGGACCGGGGAGCTGTTTTTT.

V is TRBV20-1 and J is TRBJ1-5; 9 bases are shared with TRBD1. Per the germline V gene, CDR1 is DFQATT and CDR2 is SNEGSKA (reference sequence). The CDR3 runs to 15 residues. V was clipped by 6 bases and J by 0 bases; unmatched bases: 6. The CDR3 DNA reads TGCAGTGCAACCGGGACAGGGAATAGCAATCAGCCCCAGCATTTT. Amino acids: CSATGTGNSNQPQHF.

Here the CDR3 reads CASSLGGGAAGANVLTF. The CDR3 region has the DNA TGTGCCAGCAGCCTTGGAGGGGGGGCCGCAGGGGCCAACGTCCTGACTTTC. The rearrangement links TRBV7-3 to TRBJ2-6, with D possibly matching TRBD2 (7 bases). The CDR3 runs to 17 residues. From germline, CDR1 is SGHTA and CDR2 FQGTGA. The V end lost 5 bases, the J end lost 4 bases, and 18 bases lay between the germline ends. The full variable domain, its missing parts supplied by reference TRBV7-3 and TRBJ2-6, is GAGVSQTPSNKVTEKGKYVELRCDPISGHTALYWYRQSLGQGPEFLIYFQGTGAADDSGLPNDRFFAVRPEGSVSTLKIQRTERGDSAVYLCASSLGGGAAGANVLTFGAGSRLTVL.

The genes are TRBV5-6 and TRBJ2-7, with D perhaps being TRBD1 or TRBD2 (5 bases each). CDR3 size: 14 residues. The germline CDR1 and CDR2 sequences are SGHDT and YYEEEE. Trimming pared 5 bases from V and 2 bases from J, leaving 14 bases between. CDR3 sequence (DNA): TGTGCCAGCAGTTCCGGGGACCCGCCCTACGAGCAGTACTTC. Translating gives CASSSGDPPYEQYF.

This sequence joins TRBV29-1 and TRBJ2-4; 8 nucleotides line up with TRBD1. The end of the DNA aligns better with TRBJ2-7, so the J call may be wrong. CDR1 and CDR2 from the germline V gene are SQVTM and ANQGSEA. CDR3 length: 14 amino acids. CDR3 region: CSVVNQGAVGEQYF. In DNA form, the CDR3 reads TGCAGCGTCGTTAACCAGGGGGCGGTCGGCGAGCAGTACTTC.

This rearrangement joins TRBV7-9 to TRBJ2-6, with D unresolved. V was clipped by 3 bases and J by 0 bases, with 15 bases between them. Germline V gene lookup returns CDR1 SEHNR and CDR2 FQNEAQ (reference sequence). CDR3 length: 18 residues. CDR3 region: CASSFDRWTSSGANVLTF. As DNA, the CDR3 is TGTGCCAGCAGCTTCGATAGGTGGACCTCCTCTGGGGCCAACGTCCTGACTTTC. The whole variable domain, remainder taken from reference TRBV7-9 and TRBJ2-6, is DTGVSQNPRHKITKRGQNVTFRCDPISEHNRLYWYRQTLGQGPEFLTYFQNEAQLEKSRLLSDRFSAERPKGSFSTLEIQRTEQGDSAMYLCASSFDRWTSSGANVLTFGAGSRLTVL.

The sample holds one count of this clonotype. The chain carries TRBV24-1 and TRBJ1-5, with D possibly TRBD1 on 6 matching bases. This CDR3 is 13 amino acids long. From germline, CDR1 is KGHDR and CDR2 SFDVKD. Trimming cost V 5 bases and J 6 bases, with 10 bases left between them. Here the CDR3 reads CATSARGVQPQHF. The DNA of the CDR3 is TGTGCCACCAGTGCCAGGGGTGTTCAGCCCCAGCATTTT.

The chain carries TRBV4-2 and TRBJ2-3; 13 nucleotides line up with TRBD2. The CDR3 length is 18 residues. Trimming took 0 bases from V and 1 from J; bases not matched to a gene: 4. Germline lookup yields CDR1 LGHNA and CDR2 YNFKEQ. CDR3 nucleotide sequence: TGTGCCAGCAGCCAAGACGGACTAGCGGGGGCGGGCACAGATACGCAGTATTTT. Translation: CASSQDGLAGAGTDTQYF.

Notes on this clonotype: A junction end diverges from the germline sequence, so it may reflect a read error. Here the CDR3 reads CTSSRSYRDLGHYGYTF. DNA for the CDR3: TGTACCAGCAGTCGATCGTACCGGGACCTGGGGCACTATGGCTACACCTTC. This chain links TRBV28 with TRBJ1-2; perhaps TRBD1 as D (5 bases). The length of the CDR3 is 17 residues. Germline CDR1 MDHEN, CDR2 SYDVKM.

This clonotype was recorded a few times. The chain recombines TRBV29-1 with TRBJ2-7; D is uncertain. Germline CDR1 is SQVTM and CDR2 is ANQGSEA. Trimming removed 1 base at V and 5 bases at J, with 6 bases between. The CDR3 sequence is 11 residues long. In DNA, the CDR3 is TGCAGCGTTGAAGGTCGGGACGAGCAGTACTTC. Residues: CSVEGRDEQYF.

The V call is TRBV6-6, the J call TRBJ2-4; 9 bases fit TRBD2. The J call may be wrong; the DNA end is better matched by TRBJ2-5. CDR1 and CDR2 (germline): MNHNY, SVGAGI (reference sequence). This CDR3 is built from 15 residues. CDR3 in DNA: TGTGCCAGCAGTTATCGGGCGGGGGGGGGCGAGACCCAGTACTTC. It specifies CASSYRAGGGETQYF.

The V call is TRBV21-1, the J call TRBJ2-7. TRBV21-1 is described as a pseudogene. This CDR3 is built from 14 residues. The CDR3 loop reads CASSKVAGPYEQYF. The CDR3 coding sequence is TGTGCCAGCAGCAAAGTGGCGGGCCCCTACGAGCAGTACTTC.

At least ten counts were recorded for this clonotype. The rearrangement links TRBV29-1 to TRBJ2-1; no firm D call. This CDR3 spans 13 amino acids. The germline CDR1 and CDR2 sequences are SQVTM and ANQGSEA. V shed 8 bases and J shed 7 bases, with 18 bases lying between them. In DNA form, the CDR3 reads TGCAGCCACGGCACTCCGCTTGGGAATGAGCAGTTCTTC. Its translation: CSHGTPLGNEQFF.

The rearrangement uses TRBV7-9 and TRBJ2-2, with TRBD2 as a possible D gene (5 bases). The V gene lost 6 bases and the J gene lost 5 bases, with 13 bases spanning the gap. This CDR3 spans 14 amino acids. In germline, CDR1 is SEHNR, CDR2 FQNEAQ (reference sequence). The CDR3 loop reads CASSPLGETGELFF. In nucleotides, the CDR3 is TGTGCCAGCAGTCCTCTCGGGGAGACCGGGGAGCTGTTTTTT.

The gene calls are TRBV25-1 and TRBJ2-1; no definite D call. This CDR3 contains 11 residues. Trimming cost V 3 bases and J 8 bases, with 5 bases left between them. The germline CDR1 and CDR2 sequences are MGHDK and SYGVNS. Written as DNA, the CDR3 is TGTGCCAGCAGTGAGTGGTATGAGCAGTTCTTC. It yields the protein CASSEWYEQFF.

The V call is TRBV7-8, the J call TRBJ2-5, with TRBD1 matching over 10 bases. Gene TRBJ2-7 matches the end of the DNA better, so the J call may be wrong. CDR3 size: 14 residues. Germline V CDR1 and CDR2: SGHVS, FQNEAQ. The CDR3 DNA is TGTGCCAGCAGCGTCGGGACAGGGGCGAACGAGCAGTACTTC. Translation: CASSVGTGANEQYF.

Points on this clonotype: One end of the junction is discordant with germline, which a read error may explain. This rearrangement joins TRBV5-1 to TRBJ2-1; no definite D call. This CDR3 has 13 amino acids. Looked up from germline, CDR1 is SGHRS and CDR2 is YFSETQ. The CDR3 region is CASSTTGYNEQFF. CDR3 coding DNA: TGTGCCAGCAGCACGACTGGGTACAATGAGCAGTTCTTC.

This sequence joins TRBV13 and TRBJ2-2; TRBD1 aligns across 7 bases. V shed 11 bases and J 2 bases; nucleotides not matched to a gene: 5. The CDR3 spans 13 residues. CDR1 PRHDT and CDR2 FYEKMQ come from the germline V gene (reference sequence). The CDR3 sequence is CAVRGPNTGELFF. The CDR3 DNA is TGTGCCGTAAGGGGGCCCAACACCGGGGAGCTGTTTTTT. The complete variable domain, with remaining parts taken from reference TRBV13 and TRBJ2-2, reads AAGVIQSPRHLIKEKRETATLKCYPIPRHDTVYWYQQGPGQDPQFLISFYEKMQSDKGSIPDRFSAQQFSDYHSELNMSSLELGDSALYFCAVRGPNTGELFFGEGSRLTVL.

Concerning this clonotype itself: A junction boundary mismatches the germline segment, possibly from a read error. The V gene is TRBV29-1, the J gene TRBJ1-4; TRBD1 aligns across 10 bases. Germline CDR1 is SQVTM and CDR2 is ANQGSEA. This CDR3 has 14 residues. CDR3 sequence (DNA): TGCGGCGTTGATGCCGGGACAGGGGCCCCCAAACTGTTTTTT. The encoded protein is CGVDAGTGAPKLFF.

The sample holds a few counts of this clonotype. The chain employs TRBV6-1 and TRBJ2-6; D may match TRBD1 or TRBD2 (5 bases each). Per the germline V gene, CDR1 is MNHNS and CDR2 is SASEGT. CDR3 length: 16 amino acids. The germline V and J ends were trimmed by 2 bases and 0 bases, with 8 bases remaining between them. CDR3 bases: TGTGCCAGCAGTGAATCTGGGGGCTCTGGGGCCAACGTCCTGACTTTC. This encodes CASSESGGSGANVLTF.

This rearrangement joins TRBV5-1 to TRBJ2-3; TRBD2 matches at 7 bases. The CDR3 totals 14 residues. The ends lost 4 bases at V and 3 bases at J; junction bases unmatched: 5. CDR1 and CDR2 from the germline V gene are SGHRS and YFSETQ. The CDR3 spells CASSDGLVTDTQYF. Here the CDR3 DNA reads TGCGCCAGCAGCGACGGACTAGTTACAGATACGCAGTATTTT. The whole variable domain, filled in from reference TRBV5-1 and TRBJ2-3, reads KAGVTQTPRYLIKTRGQQVTLSCSPISGHRSVSWYQQTPGQGLQFLFEYFSETQRNKGNFPGRFSGRQFSNSRSEMNVSTLELGDSALYLCASSDGLVTDTQYFGPGTRLTVL.